Each of the 26 T cell receptor beta chains below was sequenced from the same sample in a study of blood T cell repertoires in COVID-19. Sequencing used immunoSEQ multiplex PCR; TCRdb keeps in-frame clones, though not all of them. The table has fewer than 200,000 clones, 70% to 80% seen once. Source material: PBMCs or T cells enriched from blood (not recorded which). The origin of the receptors is a woman aged 45-59 years who had recovered from COVID-19.

This chain joins TRBV6-5 and TRBJ1-2; TRBD1 matches at 8 bases. V lost 6 bases and J lost 8; bases outside the gene matches: 14. Germline values: CDR1 MNHEY, CDR2 SVGAGI. The CDR3 is 15 residues long. The CDR3 nucleotides are TGTGCCAGCAGGGGACAGGCCCTTGCAGGTGGCGGCTACACCTTC. Protein product: CASRGQALAGGGYTF.

The rearrangement uses TRBV29-1 and TRBJ2-1; 9 bases are shared with TRBD2. Germline CDR1 SQVTM, CDR2 ANQGSEA. The CDR3 is made up of 13 amino acids. The ends lost 5 bases at V and 5 bases at J; junction bases unmatched: 4. CDR3 sequence reads: CSVSSGGNNEQFF. Written as DNA, the CDR3 is TGCAGCGTTAGTAGCGGGGGAAACAATGAGCAGTTCTTC.

The chain is built from TRBV3-1 (or the pseudogene TRBV3-2) and TRBJ1-1; tentative D call: TRBD1 (5 bases). V gave up 10 bases and J gave up 5 bases, with 14 bases separating them. Germline CDR1 reads LGHDT; CDR2 reads YNNKEL (reference sequence). The length of the CDR3 is 12 residues. The CDR3 sequence: CAISRGGTEAFF. CDR3 sequence (DNA): TGTGCCATATCACGGGGGGGGACTGAAGCTTTCTTT.

J is TRBJ2-3 and V is TRBV19; 13 nucleotides agree with TRBD2. Germline assignment: CDR1 LNHDA and CDR2 SQIVND (reference sequence). The CDR3 is made up of 17 amino acids. Trimming at V came to 5 bases and at J to 6 bases, leaving 11 bases not matched to a gene. The CDR3 nucleotides read TGTGCCAGTAGTCGACTAGCGGGAGGACTCCGCGGGGATACGCAGTATTTT. This sequence encodes CASSRLAGGLRGDTQYF.

The gene calls are TRBV12-5 and TRBJ1-4, with 7 nucleotides matching TRBD1. Germline V gene lookup returns CDR1 LGHNT and CDR2 FRNRAP. The CDR3 is 14 amino acids. J lost 4 bases, V lost 3 bases, and 2 bases had no gene match. CDR3 sequence reads: CASGFGDSNEKLFF. CDR3 nucleotide sequence: TGTGCTAGTGGTTTTGGGGACAGTAATGAAAAACTGTTTTTT.

Here the CDR3 DNA reads TGTGCCAGCAGCTTAGACCCCCAGGGGACCGGGGAGCTGTTTTTT. It codes for CASSLDPQGTGELFF. The V and J genes are TRBV7-2 and TRBJ2-2; weak D call: TRBD1 (6 bases). Germline V gene sequence: CDR1 SGHTA, CDR2 FQGNSA. The CDR3 runs 15 residues. V lost 1 base and J 5 bases, leaving 11 bases between the germline ends.

A remark on this clone: This specimen includes other DNA sequences encoding the same CDR3. This chain joins TRBV7-9 and TRBJ2-5, with D possibly TRBD2 on 5 matching bases. Trimming took off 0 bases at V and 4 bases at J, with 9 bases between the two ends. CDR3 length: 14 residues. Germline V CDR1 and CDR2: SEHNR, FQNEAQ (reference sequence). The CDR3 reads CASSLAGGGETQYF. The CDR3 region has the DNA TGTGCCAGCAGCTTAGCCGGAGGAGGAGAGACCCAGTACTTC.

The chain carries TRBV4-2 and TRBJ2-3; the match to TRBD2 covers 10 bases. The CDR3 sequence is 17 residues long. CDR1 is LGHNA, CDR2 YNFKEQ, per germline. After removal of 1 base from V and 6 bases from J, the junction contained 10 bases not matched to a gene. The CDR3, as DNA: TGTGCCAGCAGCCAAGGAGCCGGGCTAGCGGGAGTGGATACGCAGTATTTT. Amino acids: CASSQGAGLAGVDTQYF.

V gene TRBV7-3 combines with J gene TRBJ2-3; TRBD2 aligns across 16 bases. Looked up from germline, CDR1 is SGHTA and CDR2 is FQGTGA. The CDR3 has 18 amino acids. J lost 6 bases, V lost 1 base, and 7 bases had no gene match. CDR3 loop: CASSLSGTSGRARDTQYF. For the CDR3, the DNA is TGTGCCAGCAGCTTAAGCGGGACTAGCGGGAGGGCCAGGGATACGCAGTATTTT.

The chain combines TRBV28 with TRBJ2-1, with D perhaps TRBD1 (5 bases). The CDR3 has 19 amino acids. Looked up from germline, CDR1 is MDHEN and CDR2 is SYDVKM. V shed 5 bases and J shed 0 bases, with 23 bases lying between them. The CDR3 reads CASSPGYNKGSSSYNEQFF. The CDR3 DNA follows: TGTGCCAGCAGTCCTGGGTACAACAAGGGGTCCAGCTCCTACAATGAGCAGTTCTTC.

As DNA, the CDR3 is TGTGCCAGCAGCCAAGGGAGGGGTCACACGGATGGCTACACCTTC. Amino acids: CASSQGRGHTDGYTF. The V and J genes are TRBV3-1 (or the pseudogene TRBV3-2) and TRBJ1-2; D is perhaps TRBD1 (5 bases). V was shortened by 1 base and J by 6 bases, with 15 bases between the two germline ends. The V gene's germline CDR1 is LGHDT and CDR2 YNNKEL (reference sequence). CDR3 size: 15 residues.

The rearrangement joins TRBV5-1 to TRBJ2-3, with a weak D call TRBD1 (5 bases). This CDR3 is built from 14 residues. V gave up 5 bases and J gave up 2 bases, with 12 bases separating them. The germline V gene has CDR1 SGHRS and CDR2 YFSETQ. The CDR3 is CASRLGAHTDTQYF. For the CDR3, the DNA is TGCGCCAGCAGGCTAGGGGCACACACAGATACGCAGTATTTT.

This chain uses TRBV14 with TRBJ1-4; D unresolved. Trimming left V 2 bases short and J 5 bases short, with 9 bases between. There are 14 residues in the CDR3. Germline V lookup: CDR1 SGHDN, CDR2 FVKESK. The CDR3 sequence is CASSQHTGNEKLFF. CDR3 DNA sequence: TGTGCCAGCAGCCAACACACGGGGAATGAAAAACTGTTTTTT.

The chain couples TRBV27 to TRBJ2-7; D is perhaps TRBD1 (5 bases). Per the germline V gene, CDR1 is MNHEY and CDR2 is SMNVEV (reference sequence). Trimming removed 3 bases from V and 3 bases from J, with 12 bases in between. There are 14 residues in the CDR3. The CDR3 loop reads CASSFKDTYYEQYF. In DNA form, the CDR3 reads TGTGCCAGCAGTTTTAAGGACACTTACTACGAGCAGTACTTC.

The rearrangement links TRBV11-2 to TRBJ2-3; D unclear. Germline V lookup: CDR1 SGHAT, CDR2 FQNNGV. Trimming took 3 bases from V and 0 from J, leaving 13 bases between them. The CDR3 runs 16 residues. The CDR3 region is CASSLFLSTSTDTQYF. The CDR3 DNA reads TGTGCCAGCAGCTTGTTCCTTTCGACTAGCACAGATACGCAGTATTTT. The full variable domain, in which reference TRBV11-2 and TRBJ2-3 provide the parts outside the CDR3, is EAGVAQSPRYKIIEKRQSVAFWCNPISGHATLYWYQQILGQGPKLLIQFQNNGVVDDSQLPKDRFSAERLKGVDSTLKIQPAKLEDSAVYLCASSLFLSTSTDTQYFGPGTRLTVL.

The chain is built from TRBV7-8 and TRBJ1-2, with 8 bases lining up with TRBD1. CDR1 is SGHVS, CDR2 FQNEAQ, per germline. V lost 5 bases, J lost 8 bases, and 10 bases stayed unmatched. The CDR3 spans 14 residues. CDR3 loop: CASSLDRGQIGYTF. The CDR3 DNA reads TGTGCCAGCAGCCTAGACAGGGGTCAGATCGGCTACACCTTC.

This clone has just one count. The genes are TRBV5-8 and TRBJ2-5, with 7 positions matching TRBD1. The CDR3 contains 13 residues. J gave up 11 bases and V 4 bases, and 11 bases lay outside the gene matches. Germline V gene sequence: CDR1 SGHTS, CDR2 YDEGEE. In DNA, the CDR3 is TGTGCCAGCAGCCTATCCCGGACAGGTGTTCAGTACTTC. Translating gives CASSLSRTGVQYF.

The rearrangement uses TRBV4-2 and TRBJ2-1; TRBD2 aligns across 9 bases. This CDR3 has 15 amino acids. Germline V gives CDR1 LGHNA, CDR2 YNFKEQ. The trim removed 1 base at V and 3 bases at J, leaving 1 base unmatched. CDR3 protein: CASSQGLADYNEQFF. The CDR3 coding sequence is TGTGCCAGCAGCCAAGGACTAGCGGACTACAATGAGCAGTTCTTC.

The chain uses TRBV9 and TRBJ2-7; D is possibly TRBD2 (6 bases). Germline V gene sequence: CDR1 SGDLS, CDR2 YYNGEE. There are 14 residues in the CDR3. Between the trimmed V and J ends, which lost 4 bases and 3 bases, there was a span of 14 bases. The CDR3 region has the DNA TGTGCCAGCAGCACGGGACTCACTATCTACGAGCAGTACTTC. Translating it yields CASSTGLTIYEQYF.

The V call is TRBV7-3, the J call TRBJ2-5, with 9 bases identical to TRBD2. J was trimmed by 9 bases and V by 2 bases; bases with no gene match: 13. The CDR3 covers 16 residues. Germline V gives CDR1 SGHTA, CDR2 FQGTGA. CDR3: CASSLVGFGGREAQYF. In DNA form, the CDR3 reads TGTGCCAGCAGCTTAGTTGGATTTGGCGGGAGGGAGGCCCAGTACTTC. The full variable domain, rest sourced from reference TRBV7-3 and TRBJ2-5, is GAGVSQTPSNKVTEKGKYVELRCDPISGHTALYWYRQSLGQGPEFLIYFQGTGAADDSGLPNDRFFAVRPEGSVSTLKIQRTERGDSAVYLCASSLVGFGGREAQYFGPGTRLLVL.

The chain employs TRBV3-1 (or the pseudogene TRBV3-2) and TRBJ1-2, with D perhaps matching TRBD1 (6 bases). V was cut by 4 bases and J by 8 bases, with 29 bases left in between. The CDR3 spans 18 residues. Germline V lookup: CDR1 LGHDT, CDR2 YNNKEL (reference sequence). As DNA, the CDR3 is TGTGCCAGCAGCCGTCCGGGACGCAGGGGCCGCGAGGGAGAAGGCTACACCTTC. The encoded protein is CASSRPGRRGREGEGYTF.

The CDR3 nucleotides read TGTGCCAGCAGGACGCAGGAGGCCCCCTACGAGCAGTACTTC. The encoded protein is CASRTQEAPYEQYF. V gene TRBV7-9 combines with J gene TRBJ2-7; D is possibly TRBD2 (5 bases). Between the trimmed V and J ends, which lost 6 bases and 2 bases, there was a span of 14 bases. The V gene's germline CDR1 is SEHNR and CDR2 FQNEAQ (reference sequence). This CDR3 contains 14 residues. The whole variable domain, filled in from reference TRBV7-9 and TRBJ2-7, reads DTGVSQNPRHKITKRGQNVTFRCDPISEHNRLYWYRQTLGQGPEFLTYFQNEAQLEKSRLLSDRFSAERPKGSFSTLEIQRTEQGDSAMYLCASRTQEAPYEQYFGPGTRLTVT.

The gene calls are TRBV30 and TRBJ1-3; D is ambiguous. Germline CDR1 is GTSNPN and CDR2 is SVGIG (reference sequence). V was pared by 2 bases and J by 1 base, with 6 bases between. The CDR3 runs 13 residues. CDR3 loop: CAWSSGSGNTIYF. The CDR3 DNA reads as TGTGCCTGGAGTTCGGGGTCTGGAAACACCATATATTTT.

CDR3 protein: CASSFDTFTGELFF. In DNA form, the CDR3 reads TGTGCCAGCAGCTTTGACACCTTCACCGGGGAGCTGTTTTTT. The chain is built from TRBV7-2 and TRBJ2-2; no clear D gene. Trimming took off 3 bases at V and 4 bases at J, with 9 bases between the two ends. This CDR3 comprises 14 residues. CDR1 SGHTA and CDR2 FQGNSA come from the germline V gene.

This chain connects TRBV19 to TRBJ1-5; possible D gene TRBD1, 5 bases. The V end lost 4 bases, the J end lost 6 bases, and 13 bases lay between the germline ends. CDR1 LNHDA and CDR2 SQIVND come from the germline V gene (reference sequence). The CDR3 totals 14 residues. The CDR3 here is CASSSRQGIQPQHF. Written as DNA, the CDR3 is TGTGCCAGTAGTAGTCGGCAGGGAATTCAGCCCCAGCATTTT.

This clone was counted only a few times. The chain has TRBV7-8 and TRBJ1-1; D remains unclear. The CDR3 extends over 13 amino acids. The V gene's germline CDR1 is SGHVS and CDR2 FQNEAQ. The V and J ends lost 5 bases and 5 bases respectively, with 12 bases between them. The CDR3 DNA sequence: TGTGCCAGCAGCCCCGAACCAGGAACTGAAGCTTTCTTT. Its protein product is CASSPEPGTEAFF.